The rows below give T cell receptor beta chains drawn from one sample of a study of T-cell reconstitution after alpha-beta-depleted transplantation in children. TCRdb reprocessed the PCR reads with MiXCR, giving one entry per CDR3 protein. Of fewer than 750,000 distinct CDR3 sequences in the sample, under 30% were seen once. The source material was PBMCs, mostly from graft donor cells, sampled 360 days after TCRalphabeta/CD19-depleted stem cell transplant. The origin of the receptors is a boy in the first two years of life who had a stem cell transplant for acute myeloid leukemia, so the T cells may come from the graft donor. CDR3s include the opening cysteine and the closing phenylalanine or tryptophan. The D gene is left open where the match is weak. Only part of the rows carry a size: once, few, many, or a class if the clone is expanded.

J gene: TRBJ2-3; D gene: TRBD2; V gene: TRBV5-1; clone size: NA; CDR3 protein: CASMGPAGEADTQYF; CDR3 DNA: TGCGCCAGCATGGGTCCGGCGGGGGAGGCAGATACGCAGTATTTT
J gene: TRBJ2-5; D gene: NA; V gene: TRBV6-5; clone size: NA; CDR3 protein: CASSYDGVETQYF; CDR3 DNA: TGTGCCAGCAGTTACGACGGGGTAGAGACCCAGTACTTC
J gene: TRBJ2-5; D gene: NA; V gene: TRBV29-1; clone size: many; CDR3 protein: CSARDSKETQYF; CDR3 DNA: TGCAGCGCCAGGGACTCCAAAGAGACCCAGTACTTC
J gene: TRBJ2-7; D gene: NA; V gene: TRBV27; clone size: NA; CDR3 protein: CASSPRTDGYYEQYF; CDR3 DNA: TGTGCCAGCAGTCCCCGCACAGATGGGTACTACGAGCAGTACTTC
J gene: TRBJ2-5; D gene: NA; V gene: TRBV20-1; clone size: few; CDR3 protein: CSAKASPETQYF; CDR3 DNA: TGCAGTGCTAAAGCATCCCCAGAGACCCAGTACTTC
J gene: TRBJ2-7; D gene: NA; V gene: TRBV25-1; clone size: few; CDR3 protein: CASSEFSGRAYEQYF; CDR3 DNA: TGTGCCAGCAGTGAGTTCTCGGGCAGAGCCTACGAGCAGTACTTC
J gene: TRBJ2-5; D gene: TRBD1; V gene: TRBV2; clone size: many; CDR3 protein: CASTGRDRTQETQYF; CDR3 DNA: TGTGCCAGCACCGGACGGGACAGGACCCAAGAGACCCAGTACTTC
J gene: TRBJ2-3; D gene: TRBD2; V gene: TRBV2; clone size: many; CDR3 protein: CASRDSSGGGTQYF; CDR3 DNA: TGTGCCAGCAGGGATTCCAGCGGGGGGGGCACGCAGTATTTT
J gene: TRBJ2-2; D gene: NA; V gene: TRBV11-2; clone size: few; CDR3 protein: CASSKTLTDPTGELFF; CDR3 DNA: TGTGCCAGCAGCAAGACCCTAACGGACCCAACCGGGGAGCTGTTTTTT
J gene: TRBJ1-5; D gene: NA; V gene: TRBV6-1; clone size: NA; CDR3 protein: CASSPGPGSNQPQHF; CDR3 DNA: TGTGCCAGCAGTCCCGGGCCCGGGTCAAATCAGCCCCAGCATTTT
J gene: TRBJ2-5; D gene: TRBD2; V gene: TRBV29-1; clone size: few; CDR3 protein: CSAPLAGGPGETQYF; CDR3 DNA: TGCAGCGCCCCACTAGCGGGGGGGCCTGGGGAGACCCAGTACTTC
J gene: TRBJ2-1; D gene: NA; V gene: TRBV7-8; clone size: few; CDR3 protein: CASSEGVGTLYNEQFF; CDR3 DNA: TGTGCCAGCAGTGAAGGGGTTGGGACACTATACAATGAGCAGTTCTTC
J gene: TRBJ2-7; D gene: NA; V gene: TRBV28; clone size: NA; CDR3 protein: CASRYAQDVCEQYF; CDR3 DNA: TGTGCCAGCAGGTATGCCCAGGACGTCTGCGAGCAGTACTTC
J gene: TRBJ1-6; D gene: NA; V gene: TRBV6-1; clone size: NA; CDR3 protein: CASLDVGNSPLYF; CDR3 DNA: TGTGCCAGCCTAGACGTTGGGAATTCACCCCTCTACTTT
J gene: TRBJ2-3; D gene: NA; V gene: TRBV5-6; clone size: NA; CDR3 protein: CASSLGPPKFTDTQYF; CDR3 DNA: TGTGCCAGCAGCTTGGGGCCACCGAAGTTCACAGATACGCAGTATTTT
J gene: TRBJ1-1; D gene: NA; V gene: TRBV4-2; clone size: NA; CDR3 protein: CASSQNRESTEAFF; CDR3 DNA: TGTGCCAGCAGCCAGAACAGGGAGAGCACTGAAGCTTTCTTT
J gene: TRBJ2-1; D gene: NA; V gene: TRBV6-5; clone size: many; CDR3 protein: CASSYLGQINEQFF; CDR3 DNA: TGTGCCAGCAGTTACCTCGGACAGATCAATGAGCAGTTCTTC
J gene: TRBJ2-3; D gene: TRBD2; V gene: TRBV12-3/TRBV12-4; clone size: many; CDR3 protein: CASSRGGRTDTQYF; CDR3 DNA: TGTGCCAGCAGCCGGGGGGGGCGCACAGATACGCAGTATTTT
J gene: TRBJ1-5; D gene: NA; V gene: TRBV5-8; clone size: few; CDR3 protein: CASSPGQPQHF; CDR3 DNA: TGTGCCAGCAGCCCGGGTCAGCCCCAGCATTTT
J gene: TRBJ2-1; D gene: NA; V gene: TRBV5-5; clone size: few; CDR3 protein: CASSARPWQSSYNEQFF; CDR3 DNA: TGTGCCAGCAGCGCACGCCCTTGGCAGTCCTCCTACAATGAGCAGTTCTTC
J gene: TRBJ2-1; D gene: TRBD2; V gene: TRBV7-2; clone size: NA; CDR3 protein: CASTLAGGISNEQFF; CDR3 DNA: TGTGCCAGCACATTAGCGGGGGGGATTTCCAATGAGCAGTTCTTC
J gene: TRBJ2-2; D gene: NA; V gene: TRBV24-1; clone size: many; CDR3 protein: CATSDQGWELFF; CDR3 DNA: TGTGCCACCAGTGATCAAGGGTGGGAGCTGTTTTTT
J gene: TRBJ2-5; D gene: NA; V gene: TRBV20-1; clone size: few; CDR3 protein: CSALKRETQYF; CDR3 DNA: TGCAGTGCTTTAAAAAGGGAGACCCAGTACTTC
J gene: TRBJ1-2; D gene: TRBD1; V gene: TRBV7-9; clone size: NA; CDR3 protein: CASSSQGVYGYTF; CDR3 DNA: TGTGCCAGCAGCTCGCAGGGGGTGTATGGCTACACCTTC
J gene: TRBJ2-1; D gene: NA; V gene: TRBV27; clone size: NA; CDR3 protein: CASSLPGALNEQFF; CDR3 DNA: TGTGCCAGCAGTTTACCAGGGGCCCTCAATGAGCAGTTCTTC
J gene: TRBJ2-3; D gene: NA; V gene: TRBV11-2; clone size: few; CDR3 protein: CASSLDPQTGPNTQYF; CDR3 DNA: TGTGCCAGCAGCTTAGACCCGCAGACAGGTCCGAATACGCAGTATTTT
J gene: TRBJ1-6; D gene: NA; V gene: TRBV2; clone size: NA; CDR3 protein: CASSEAGDNSPLHF; CDR3 DNA: TGTGCCAGCAGTGAGGCAGGGGATAATTCACCCCTCCACTTT
J gene: TRBJ2-1; D gene: TRBD2; V gene: TRBV20-1; clone size: NA; CDR3 protein: CSAIPPSGGRNEQFF; CDR3 DNA: TGCAGTGCTATCCCTCCTAGCGGGGGGCGGAATGAGCAGTTCTTC
J gene: TRBJ2-1; D gene: TRBD1; V gene: TRBV24-1; clone size: NA; CDR3 protein: CATSGSGTGKNNEQFF; CDR3 DNA: TGTGCCACCAGTGGTTCCGGGACAGGGAAAAACAATGAGCAGTTCTTC
J gene: TRBJ2-5; D gene: NA; V gene: TRBV20-1; clone size: many; CDR3 protein: CSATRRETQYF; CDR3 DNA: TGCAGTGCTACCAGAAGGGAGACCCAGTACTTC
J gene: TRBJ1-1; D gene: NA; V gene: TRBV6-1; clone size: many; CDR3 protein: CASHPSVNTEAFF; CDR3 DNA: TGTGCCAGCCACCCCAGCGTGAACACTGAAGCTTTCTTT
J gene: TRBJ2-5; D gene: NA; V gene: TRBV24-1; clone size: NA; CDR3 protein: CATSDHRLSGETQYF; CDR3 DNA: TGTGCCACCAGTGACCACCGTTTGAGCGGGGAGACCCAGTACTTC
J gene: TRBJ2-7; D gene: NA; V gene: TRBV6-5; clone size: few; CDR3 protein: CASSYSVGSSYEQYF; CDR3 DNA: TGTGCCAGCAGTTACTCGGTAGGGTCCTCCTACGAGCAGTACTTC
J gene: TRBJ2-5; D gene: NA; V gene: TRBV7-7; clone size: NA; CDR3 protein: CASSLHGQETETQYF; CDR3 DNA: TGTGCCAGCAGCTTACATGGGCAGGAGACAGAGACCCAGTACTTC
J gene: TRBJ2-1; D gene: NA; V gene: TRBV29-1; clone size: many; CDR3 protein: CSVERQAGRGPSYNEQFF; CDR3 DNA: TGCAGCGTTGAAAGGCAGGCTGGGCGGGGTCCCTCCTACAATGAGCAGTTCTTC
J gene: TRBJ2-1; D gene: NA; V gene: TRBV18; clone size: few; CDR3 protein: CASSATGWNEQFF; CDR3 DNA: TGTGCCAGCTCAGCGACAGGTTGGAATGAGCAGTTCTTC
J gene: TRBJ2-2; D gene: TRBD2; V gene: TRBV5-1; clone size: many; CDR3 protein: CASRLPGLADTGELFF; CDR3 DNA: TGCGCCAGCAGGCTCCCGGGACTAGCGGACACCGGGGAGCTGTTTTTT
J gene: TRBJ2-5; D gene: NA; V gene: TRBV20-1; clone size: NA; CDR3 protein: CSAIDAAETQYF; CDR3 DNA: TGCAGTGCTATTGATGCGGCGGAGACCCAGTACTTC
J gene: TRBJ2-1; D gene: NA; V gene: TRBV29-1; clone size: NA; CDR3 protein: CSVSSWGVGEQFF; CDR3 DNA: TGCAGCGTATCCTCTTGGGGAGTGGGGGAGCAGTTCTTC
J gene: TRBJ2-5; D gene: NA; V gene: TRBV5-1; clone size: NA; CDR3 protein: CASSPGHQETQYF; CDR3 DNA: TGCGCCAGCAGCCCGGGACACCAAGAGACCCAGTACTTC